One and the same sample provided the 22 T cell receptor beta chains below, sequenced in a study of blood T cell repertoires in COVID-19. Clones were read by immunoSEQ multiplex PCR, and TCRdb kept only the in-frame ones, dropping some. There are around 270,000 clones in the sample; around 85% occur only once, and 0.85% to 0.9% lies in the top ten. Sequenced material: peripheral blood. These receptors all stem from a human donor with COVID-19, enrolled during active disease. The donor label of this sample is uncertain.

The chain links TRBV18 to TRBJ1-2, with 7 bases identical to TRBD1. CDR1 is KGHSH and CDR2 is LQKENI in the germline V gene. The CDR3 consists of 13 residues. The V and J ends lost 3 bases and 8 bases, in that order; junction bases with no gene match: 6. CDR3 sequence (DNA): TGTGCCAGCTCACCCGGGACAGAAGACGGCTACACCTTC. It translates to CASSPGTEDGYTF.

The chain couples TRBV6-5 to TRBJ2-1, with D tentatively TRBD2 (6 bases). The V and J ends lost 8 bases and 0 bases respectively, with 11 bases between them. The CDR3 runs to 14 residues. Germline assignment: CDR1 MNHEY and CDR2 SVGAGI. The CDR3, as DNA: TGTGCCAGCGGTCGGGGGAGCTCCTACAATGAGCAGTTCTTC. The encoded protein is CASGRGSSYNEQFF.

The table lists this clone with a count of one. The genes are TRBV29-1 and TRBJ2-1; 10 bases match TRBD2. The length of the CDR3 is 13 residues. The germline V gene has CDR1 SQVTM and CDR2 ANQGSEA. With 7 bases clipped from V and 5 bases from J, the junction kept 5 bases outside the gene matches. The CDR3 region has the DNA TGCAGCGCCGGGACTAGCGTGGACAATGAGCAGTTCTTC. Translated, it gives CSAGTSVDNEQFF.

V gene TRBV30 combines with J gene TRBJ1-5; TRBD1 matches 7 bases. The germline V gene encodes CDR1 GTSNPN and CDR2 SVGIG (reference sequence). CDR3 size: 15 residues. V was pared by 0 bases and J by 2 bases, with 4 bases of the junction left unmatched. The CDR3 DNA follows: TGTGCCTGGAGTGTACTCAGGGGGGGCAATCAGCCCCAGCATTTT. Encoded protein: CAWSVLRGGNQPQHF.

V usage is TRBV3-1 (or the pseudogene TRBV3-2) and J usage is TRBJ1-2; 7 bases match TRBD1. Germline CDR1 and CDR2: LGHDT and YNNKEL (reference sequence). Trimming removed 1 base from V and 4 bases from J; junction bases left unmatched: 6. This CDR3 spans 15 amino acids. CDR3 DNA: TGTGCCAGCAGCCAAGCCGGGACAGCGGGCTATGGCTACACCTTC. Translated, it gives CASSQAGTAGYGYTF.

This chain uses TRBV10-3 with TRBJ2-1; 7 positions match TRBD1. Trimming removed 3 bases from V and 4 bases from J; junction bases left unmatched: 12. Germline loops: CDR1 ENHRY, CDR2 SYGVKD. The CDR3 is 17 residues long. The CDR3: CAISDPGVAGGYNEQFF. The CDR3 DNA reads TGTGCCATCAGTGACCCTGGAGTTGCAGGGGGATACAATGAGCAGTTCTTC.

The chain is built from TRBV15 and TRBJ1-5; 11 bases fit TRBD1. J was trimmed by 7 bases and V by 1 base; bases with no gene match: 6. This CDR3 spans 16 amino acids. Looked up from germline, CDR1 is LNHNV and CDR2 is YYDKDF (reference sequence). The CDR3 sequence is CATSRGDRGRRQPQHF. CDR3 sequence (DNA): TGTGCCACCAGCAGAGGGGACAGGGGGAGGCGGCAGCCCCAGCATTTT. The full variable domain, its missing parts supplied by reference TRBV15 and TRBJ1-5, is DAMVIQNPRYQVTQFGKPVTLSCSQTLNHNVMYWYQQKSSQAPKLLFHYYDKDFNNEADTPDNFQSRRPNTSFCFLDIRSPGLGDTAMYLCATSRGDRGRRQPQHFGDGTRLSIL.

The CDR3 nucleotides read TGTGCCAGCAGCTTAGATCGGGGGTCAGGGGAGCAGTACTTC. Translating gives CASSLDRGSGEQYF. V gene TRBV11-3 combines with J gene TRBJ2-7; weak D call: TRBD2 (6 bases). Germline CDR1 and CDR2: SGHNT and YENEEA. This CDR3 has 14 residues. Trimming took off 0 bases at V and 7 bases at J, with 13 bases between the two ends.

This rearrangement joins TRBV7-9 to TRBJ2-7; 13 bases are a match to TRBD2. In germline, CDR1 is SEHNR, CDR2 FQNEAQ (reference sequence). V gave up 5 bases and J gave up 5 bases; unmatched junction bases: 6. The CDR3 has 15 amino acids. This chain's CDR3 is CASSELAGGPHEQYF. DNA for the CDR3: TGTGCCAGCAGCGAACTAGCGGGAGGGCCCCACGAGCAGTACTTC.

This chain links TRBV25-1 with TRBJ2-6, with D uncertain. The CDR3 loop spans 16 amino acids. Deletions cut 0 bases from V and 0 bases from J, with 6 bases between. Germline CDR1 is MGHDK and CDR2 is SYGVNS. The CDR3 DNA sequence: TGTGCCAGCAGTGAATATTTAGACTCTGGGGCCAACGTCCTGACTTTC. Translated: CASSEYLDSGANVLTF.

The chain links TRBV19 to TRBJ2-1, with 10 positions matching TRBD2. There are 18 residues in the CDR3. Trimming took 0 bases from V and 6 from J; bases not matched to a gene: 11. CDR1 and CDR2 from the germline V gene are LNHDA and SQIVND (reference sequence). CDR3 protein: CASSIDQLAGKGGNEQFF. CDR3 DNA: TGTGCCAGTAGTATAGATCAACTAGCGGGAAAGGGTGGCAATGAGCAGTTCTTC.

CDR3 nucleotide sequence: TGTGCCAGCTCGGGAGCCACAGATACGCAGTATTTT. The encoded protein is CASSGATDTQYF. The rearrangement joins TRBV6-5 to TRBJ2-3; possibly TRBD2 for D (6 bases). Trimming shortened V by 8 bases and J by 2 bases, and 8 bases separated the two germline ends. Germline V lookup: CDR1 MNHEY, CDR2 SVGAGI. The CDR3 covers 12 residues.

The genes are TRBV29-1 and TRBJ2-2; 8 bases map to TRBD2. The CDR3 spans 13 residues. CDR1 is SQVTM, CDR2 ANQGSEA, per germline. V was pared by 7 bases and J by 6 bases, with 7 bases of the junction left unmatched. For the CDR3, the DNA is TGCAGCGCCGGCGGGGGGCTGGCCGGGGAGCTGTTTTTT. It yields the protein CSAGGGLAGELFF.

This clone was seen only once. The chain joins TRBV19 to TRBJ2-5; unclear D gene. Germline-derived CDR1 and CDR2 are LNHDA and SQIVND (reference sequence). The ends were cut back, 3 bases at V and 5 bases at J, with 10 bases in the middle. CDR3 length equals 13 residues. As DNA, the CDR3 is TGTGCCAGTAGTATGGCCTCCCCGGAGACCCAGTACTTC. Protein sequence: CASSMASPETQYF.

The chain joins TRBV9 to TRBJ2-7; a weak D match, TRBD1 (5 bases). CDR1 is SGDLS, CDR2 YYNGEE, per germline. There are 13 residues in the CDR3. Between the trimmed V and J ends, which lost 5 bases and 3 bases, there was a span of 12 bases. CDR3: CASSKLDSYEQYF. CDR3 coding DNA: TGTGCCAGCAGTAAATTAGACAGCTACGAGCAGTACTTC.

The CDR3 DNA follows: TGTGCCAGCAGCTTAGCCCACAGGGACACTGAAGCTTTCTTT. Protein sequence: CASSLAHRDTEAFF. The V call is TRBV7-9, the J call TRBJ1-1, with a possible D match to TRBD1 (6 bases). The CDR3 sequence is 14 residues long. Per the germline V gene, CDR1 is SEHNR and CDR2 is FQNEAQ (reference sequence). The V end was cut by 0 bases, the J end by 3 bases, with 8 bases between.

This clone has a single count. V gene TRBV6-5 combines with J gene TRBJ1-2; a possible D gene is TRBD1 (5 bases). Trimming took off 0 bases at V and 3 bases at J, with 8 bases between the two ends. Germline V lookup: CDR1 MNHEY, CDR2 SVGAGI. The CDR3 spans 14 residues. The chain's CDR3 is CASSYSARDYGYTF. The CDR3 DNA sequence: TGTGCCAGCAGTTACTCGGCCAGGGACTATGGCTACACCTTC.

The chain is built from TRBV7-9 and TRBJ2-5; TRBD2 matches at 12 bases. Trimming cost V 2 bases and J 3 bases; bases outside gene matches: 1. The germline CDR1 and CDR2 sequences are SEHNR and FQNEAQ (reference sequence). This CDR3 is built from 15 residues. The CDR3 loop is CASSLRTSGEETQYF. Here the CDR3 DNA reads TGTGCCAGCAGCTTACGGACTAGCGGGGAAGAGACCCAGTACTTC.

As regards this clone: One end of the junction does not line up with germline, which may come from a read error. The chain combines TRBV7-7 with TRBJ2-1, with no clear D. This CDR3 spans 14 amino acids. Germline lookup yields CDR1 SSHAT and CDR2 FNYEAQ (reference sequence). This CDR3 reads CASSSRHADNEQFF. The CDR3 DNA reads TGTGCTAGCAGCTCCCGGCATGCGGACAATGAGCAGTTCTTC.

CDR3 residues: CASSVRRESNEQFF. CDR3 DNA sequence: TGTGCCAGCAGTGTCCGGCGGGAGTCCAATGAGCAGTTCTTC. This chain uses TRBV2 with TRBJ2-1, with TRBD2 identical over 7 bases. From germline, CDR1 is SNHLY and CDR2 FYNNEI. Trimming cost V 4 bases and J 6 bases; bases outside gene matches: 6. The CDR3 is made up of 14 amino acids.

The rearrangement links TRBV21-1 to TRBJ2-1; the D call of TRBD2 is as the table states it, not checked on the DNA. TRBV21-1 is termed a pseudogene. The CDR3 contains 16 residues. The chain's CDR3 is CASSSRLAGGWDEQFF. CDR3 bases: TGTGCCAGCAGCAGCCGACTAGCGGGAGGGTGGGATGAGCAGTTCTTC.

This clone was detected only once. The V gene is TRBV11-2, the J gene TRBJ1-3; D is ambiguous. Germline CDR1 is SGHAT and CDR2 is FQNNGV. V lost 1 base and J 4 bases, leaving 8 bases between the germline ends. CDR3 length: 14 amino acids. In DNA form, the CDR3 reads TGTGCCAGCAGCTTAGTGAGGGTCGGAAACACCATATATTTT. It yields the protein CASSLVRVGNTIYF.